This is a list of T cell receptor beta chains from one sample in a study of T cells in Graves' hyperthyroidism and ophthalmopathy. Each CDR3 protein is one row after TCRdb ran MiXCR on the multiplex PCR reads. The data hold fewer than 450,000 distinct CDR3 sequences, with about a sixth observed a single time. The sample was blood. All receptors derive from a woman in her 30s with Graves' hyperthyroidism that later progressed to Graves' ophthalmopathy. Each CDR3 is given with its conserved first and last residue. The D gene is left open where the match is weak. The size entry is marked missing in some rows and otherwise reads once, few, many or a size class.

D: -
size: few
J: TRBJ2-7
V: TRBV11-2
CDR3: CASSLVERTYEQYF
DNA: TGTGCCAGCAGCTTAGTGGAGCGTACCTACGAGCAGTACTTC

D: TRBD1
size: many
J: TRBJ2-2
V: TRBV2
CDR3: CASRGQGAGELFF
DNA: TGTGCCAGCAGAGGACAGGGAGCCGGGGAGCTGTTTTTT

D: -
size: many
J: TRBJ2-3
V: TRBV28
CDR3: CASRAILRTDTQYF
DNA: TGTGCCAGCAGGGCTATACTCCGCACAGATACGCAGTATTTT

D: -
size: -
J: TRBJ2-5
V: TRBV27
CDR3: CASSPRGAYQETQYF
DNA: TGTGCCAGCAGTCCCCGGGGGGCCTACCAAGAGACCCAGTACTTC

D: -
size: many
J: TRBJ1-5
V: TRBV7-9
CDR3: CASSLIGNNQPQHF
DNA: TGTGCCAGCAGCTTAATAGGGAACAATCAGCCCCAGCATTTT

D: -
size: many
J: TRBJ2-1
V: TRBV15
CDR3: CATSRDPSMVDEQFF
DNA: TGTGCCACCAGCAGAGATCCTAGCATGGTGGATGAGCAGTTCTTC

D: -
size: many
J: TRBJ1-2
V: TRBV13
CDR3: CASSFGGTAGSQYYGYTF
DNA: TGTGCCAGCAGCTTTGGTGGGACTGCAGGGTCTCAGTACTATGGCTACACCTTC

D: -
size: many
J: TRBJ2-7
V: TRBV7-9
CDR3: CASSLVGRTYEQYF
DNA: TGTGCCAGCAGCTTGGTGGGCAGGACCTACGAGCAGTACTTC

D: -
size: few
J: TRBJ1-1
V: TRBV28
CDR3: CASIGGYREAFF
DNA: TGTGCCAGCATTGGGGGTTACAGGGAAGCTTTCTTT

D: TRBD1
size: -
J: TRBJ2-7
V: TRBV2
CDR3: CASQVEGASYEQYF
DNA: TGTGCCAGCCAAGTTGAGGGGGCGAGCTACGAGCAGTACTTC

D: TRBD1
size: few
J: TRBJ1-5
V: TRBV18
CDR3: CASSPGQGGQPQHF
DNA: TGTGCCAGCTCACCAGGACAGGGAGGCCAGCCCCAGCATTTT

D: -
size: -
J: TRBJ1-4
V: TRBV19
CDR3: CASSIYRPSGREKLFF
DNA: TGTGCCAGTAGTATTTATCGGCCAAGCGGACGTGAAAAACTGTTTTTT

D: -
size: -
J: TRBJ2-5
V: TRBV5-6
CDR3: CASSLSRMTRGETQYF
DNA: TGTGCCAGCAGCTTGTCCCGAATGACTAGGGGGGAGACCCAGTACTTC

D: TRBD1
size: many
J: TRBJ2-7
V: TRBV30
CDR3: CAWSAGTDYEQYF
DNA: TGTGCCTGGAGTGCCGGGACAGACTACGAGCAGTACTTC

D: -
size: many
J: TRBJ1-6
V: TRBV30
CDR3: CAWSDGQGYSPLHF
DNA: TGTGCCTGGAGTGATGGGCAGGGGTATTCACCCCTCCACTTT

D: -
size: -
J: TRBJ2-6
V: TRBV9
CDR3: CASSVGFRVAGANVLTF
DNA: TGTGCCAGCAGCGTAGGATTCAGGGTAGCTGGGGCCAACGTCCTGACTTTC

D: -
size: -
J: TRBJ1-3
V: TRBV14
CDR3: CASSQDLQSGLGSGNTIYF
DNA: TGTGCCAGCAGCCAAGATCTCCAGAGCGGTTTGGGGTCTGGAAACACCATATATTTT

D: -
size: many
J: TRBJ1-1
V: TRBV27
CDR3: CASSDRSEAFF
DNA: TGTGCCAGCAGTGACAGATCCGAAGCTTTCTTT

D: -
size: many
J: TRBJ1-5
V: TRBV30
CDR3: CAWTGGSHSNQPQHF
DNA: TGTGCCTGGACGGGGGGCAGCCATAGCAATCAGCCCCAGCATTTT

D: TRBD2
size: -
J: TRBJ2-1
V: TRBV30
CDR3: CAWRRAGTSFYNEQFF
DNA: TGTGCCTGGAGGAGAGCCGGGACTAGTTTTTACAATGAGCAGTTCTTC

D: TRBD2
size: few
J: TRBJ2-1
V: TRBV28
CDR3: CASKNSGGPSNEQFF
DNA: TGTGCCAGCAAAAATAGCGGGGGGCCCTCAAATGAGCAGTTCTTC

D: -
size: -
J: TRBJ1-6
V: TRBV20-1
CDR3: CSARQEPNSPLHF
DNA: TGCAGTGCAAGACAGGAACCTAATTCACCCCTCCACTTT

D: TRBD1
size: few
J: TRBJ1-5
V: TRBV28
CDR3: CASRTGVFQPQHF
DNA: TGTGCCAGCAGGACAGGGGTTTTTCAGCCCCAGCATTTT

D: TRBD2
size: many
J: TRBJ2-1
V: TRBV3-1
CDR3: CASRHTSGGDNEQFF
DNA: TGTGCCAGCAGGCATACTAGCGGGGGGGACAATGAGCAGTTCTTC

D: TRBD2
size: few
J: TRBJ2-1
V: TRBV29-1
CDR3: CSVSGTSGDYNEQFF
DNA: TGCAGCGTGTCCGGGACTAGCGGTGACTACAATGAGCAGTTCTTC

D: TRBD2
size: many
J: TRBJ2-7
V: TRBV28
CDR3: CASSSRTSPYEQYF
DNA: TGTGCCAGCAGTTCGAGGACTAGCCCCTACGAGCAGTACTTC

D: -
size: many
J: TRBJ1-1
V: TRBV6-1
CDR3: CASKTVRRMNTEAFF
DNA: TGTGCCAGCAAAACGGTCCGGCGGATGAACACTGAAGCTTTCTTT

D: TRBD1
size: many
J: TRBJ1-5
V: TRBV18
CDR3: CASSPDRAGQPQHF
DNA: TGTGCCAGCTCACCGGACAGGGCGGGTCAGCCCCAGCATTTT

D: TRBD1
size: many
J: TRBJ2-3
V: TRBV6-4
CDR3: CASSEGTGSTDTQYF
DNA: TGTGCCAGCAGTGAGGGGACAGGCAGCACAGATACGCAGTATTTT

D: -
size: many
J: TRBJ2-3
V: TRBV5-1
CDR3: CASSRERDTQYF
DNA: TGCGCCAGCAGTAGGGAGCGGGATACGCAGTATTTT

D: -
size: -
J: TRBJ1-2
V: TRBV18
CDR3: CASSPFGRRANYGYTF
DNA: TGTGCCAGCTCACCTTTTGGGAGGAGAGCTAACTATGGCTACACCTTC

D: -
size: many
J: TRBJ1-4
V: TRBV28
CDR3: CASSPTTNEKLFF
DNA: TGTGCCAGCAGCCCTACAACTAATGAAAAACTGTTTTTT

D: -
size: many
J: TRBJ1-2
V: TRBV12-3/TRBV12-4
CDR3: CASSFLGQGERGYTF
DNA: TGTGCCAGCAGTTTTTTGGGGCAGGGAGAACGTGGCTACACCTTC

D: -
size: many
J: TRBJ2-3
V: TRBV2
CDR3: CASSTNLSTDTQYF
DNA: TGTGCCAGCAGTACCAATCTAAGCACAGATACGCAGTATTTT

D: -
size: many
J: TRBJ1-1
V: TRBV28
CDR3: CASSSNPSWGGSEAFF
DNA: TGTGCCAGCAGTTCTAATCCCTCGTGGGGTGGATCTGAAGCTTTCTTT

D: -
size: few
J: TRBJ2-7
V: TRBV7-6
CDR3: CASSLDSRDAYEQYF
DNA: TGTGCCAGCAGCTTAGATTCCAGGGACGCCTACGAGCAGTACTTC

D: -
size: many
J: TRBJ1-4
V: TRBV2
CDR3: CASSRLENEKLFF
DNA: TGTGCCAGCAGTCGGTTGGAGAATGAAAAACTGTTTTTT

D: -
size: many
J: TRBJ1-5
V: TRBV24-1
CDR3: CATSGDSNQPQHF
DNA: TGTGCCACCAGTGGGGATAGCAATCAGCCCCAGCATTTT

D: TRBD2
size: many
J: TRBJ2-3
V: TRBV2
CDR3: CASSELAGGMNTQYF
DNA: TGTGCCAGCAGTGAACTAGCGGGGGGCATGAATACGCAGTATTTT

D: -
size: few
J: TRBJ2-5
V: TRBV12-3/TRBV12-4
CDR3: CASSPVLWETQYF
DNA: TGTGCCAGCAGTCCCGTCCTCTGGGAGACCCAGTACTTC

D: -
size: many
J: TRBJ1-6
V: TRBV2
CDR3: CASSRGKGGSPLHF
DNA: TGTGCCAGCAGCCGGGGGAAGGGTGGTTCACCCCTCCACTTT

D: -
size: once
J: TRBJ2-1
V: TRBV19
CDR3: CASSIGGLLNEQFF
DNA: TGTGCCAGTAGTATAGGGGGGTTATTAAATGAGCAGTTCTTC

D: TRBD2
size: many
J: TRBJ2-5
V: TRBV24-1
CDR3: CATSDWTSGQQTQYF
DNA: TGTGCCACCAGTGACTGGACTAGCGGACAACAGACCCAGTACTTC

D: -
size: many
J: TRBJ2-1
V: TRBV30
CDR3: CAWSGKLSYNEQFF
DNA: TGTGCCTGGAGTGGCAAACTTTCCTACAATGAGCAGTTCTTC

D: -
size: few
J: TRBJ1-6
V: TRBV12-3/TRBV12-4
CDR3: CASSFGGQPLHF
DNA: TGTGCCAGCAGTTTTGGGGGCCAGCCCCTCCACTTT

D: TRBD2
size: few
J: TRBJ2-6
V: TRBV7-6
CDR3: CASSSRGGKSGANVLTF
DNA: TGTGCCAGCAGCTCCCGGGGGGGTAAATCTGGGGCCAACGTCCTGACTTTC

D: TRBD2
size: few
J: TRBJ2-7
V: TRBV9
CDR3: CASSPLAGTYEQYF
DNA: TGTGCCAGCAGCCCCTTAGCGGGGACCTACGAGCAGTACTTC

D: -
size: many
J: TRBJ1-5
V: TRBV30
CDR3: CAWSKWGRSGSNQPQHF
DNA: TGTGCCTGGAGTAAATGGGGTAGGTCGGGGAGCAATCAGCCCCAGCATTTT